This T cell receptor beta chain came from a study of cytomegalovirus exposure and HLA in healthy donors (dated 2017 in TCRdb). Background for the entire study: In an earlier analysis of 550 to 750 of the donors, approximately 260 Gb of sequence data and 90 million to 120 million unique TCR beta sequences from roughly 190 million T cells were reported. A later genetic analysis used genome-wide SNP genotypes for about three fifths of the 666 donors, treating that subset as a discovery cohort. Roughly 310 gigabases of sequencing data and approximately 93 million unique TCR sequences were included in an early release covering over 600 HLA-typed donors. The study used immunosequencing to profile the T cell repertoires of more than 650 subjects and linked those repertoires to cytomegalovirus serostatus. High-throughput TCR immunosequencing, statistical association of individual TCRs with disease status, and machine learning were combined to predict cytomegalovirus infection status. The study aimed to test whether cataloging public T cell receptors could reveal signatures of past pathogen exposure. In the later analysis, no new phenotypic data were used to find candidate immune exposures; instead, reliance was placed on TCR beta sequences and their occurrence across donors. A later analysis re-analyzed previously published TCR beta repertoires from 500 to 700 donors and added high-resolution HLA genotyping to study TCR occurrence patterns. HLA typing covered class I and class II loci at four-digit resolution. To decide whether each TCR beta V gene segment behaved as functional or pseudogenic, an earlier analysis of some 580 of the donors relied on high-throughput TCR beta sequencing. All discovery cohort repertoires had been generated using a single sequencing platform. Four to six DR-DQ haplotypes were handled as single units for association and clustering, since linkage in the cohort was strong. A separate validation cohort of over 95 different subjects was used in addition to the 666-subject first cohort. Typing coverage differed by locus: A, B, C, DRB1 and DQB1 were typed in roughly 629-630 donors, DQA1 in approximately 520, DPA1 in approximately 610, and DPB1 in 400 to 490. Alongside the repertoire data, information on donor age, sex, ethnicity and CMV serostatus was compiled. Among about 400 genotyped donors of the cohort, an average of approximately 200,000 unique TCR beta nucleotide sequences was sequenced per donor, of which 15% to 20% were non-productive. The genetic ancestry cluster associated with self-reported Caucasian donors included 65% to 90% of the approximately 410 genotyped donors. General findings and caveats noted by the study authors: In this cohort, only TCR beta chains were sequenced, and detectable features were limited by the absence of alpha or paired-chain data. A later analysis reported that several top co-occurrence clusters appeared linked to parvovirus B19, influenza, CMV and Epstein-Barr virus. The classifier was reported to diagnose cytomegalovirus status with high specificity and sensitivity in both the original cohort and the validation cohort. A later analysis found that most CMV-associated TCR beta chains appeared HLA-restricted, with HLA associations seemingly driven largely by CMV exposure. According to the authors, the approach could potentially be generalized to other disease states and immunological phenotypes. A later genetic analysis reported fewer N-insertions in productive TCRs among donors in an Asian-associated ancestry cluster than the approximately 670-donor mean. A further reported finding was that TCR beta sequences accurately predicted the HLA-A and HLA-B alleles for most subjects in the first cohort. Three of the identified cytomegalovirus-associated TCR beta chains were confirmed in vitro to be specific for cytomegalovirus antigens. The earlier analysis of almost 600 of the donors excluded 15 to 20 rarely observed V segments, including chromosome 9 orphons, because counts were too low. A group of highly shared sequence variants was considered likely to be a technical artifact of the sequencing pipeline. Correlated functional status among segregating V segments might reflect linkage disequilibrium, but an unknown experimental factor could not be ruled out. HLA typing was unavailable for some donors at each locus, so association tests used only the typed subset. When HLA alleles, especially DR and DQ, strongly co-occurred, attributing TCR associations to individual alleles was difficult. CMV serostatus was the only immune exposure information available for the cohort. Broadly in line with IMGT annotations, most TCR beta V segments showed up in productive rearrangements about 87% or about 30% of the time in an earlier analysis of a few hundred of the donors. Most TCR sequences were observed very rarely across donors, whereas some public TCRs were present in many individuals. A later analysis associated roughly 17,000 TCR beta sequences with specific HLA alleles at a false discovery rate of 0.05. According to a later analysis, TCR association rates differed among HLA loci, with DRB1 alleles showing the most associated TCRs and HLA-C alleles showing the fewest. A total of 164 TCR beta chains were listed by the study as associated with cytomegalovirus. V-gene and J-gene trimming of TCR beta chains was associated with a missense DCLRE1C variant in a later genetic analysis, and the association was replicated in an independent cohort. The 87-base-pair reads could not distinguish some IMGT-functional V segments, including TRBV6-2 and TRBV6-3, so those segments were excluded. Presence/absence analyses assumed roughly uniform sequencing depth across donors, an assumption that may not hold. In a later analysis, HLA-associated TCR beta chains were found to be more clonally expanded and to have lower generation probabilities than equally common non-associated chains.

In total, more than 500 healthy bone marrow donors made up the cohort. At the time of sampling, every cohort member was nominally healthy, though immune exposures that went unrecorded were likely present. The donor tested CMV seropositive and was one of the 289 seropositive cohort members. Each donor provided a peripheral blood sample, and peripheral blood mononuclear cells were used for TCR beta sequencing. The Qiagen DNeasy Blood Extraction Kit was used to extract genomic DNA from the blood cell samples. CDR1 and CDR2 were assigned from the germline V gene as MNHEY and SVGAGI. V lost 2 bases and J lost 9 bases; the stretch between them is 17 bases long. Measured from the cysteine to the phenylalanine, the CDR3 is 16 residues long. Only the CDR3 region is kept as DNA, spanning 48 bases read in frame from base 1. Library method: the immunoSEQ multiplex PCR assay. The multiplex PCR relied on a mix of 60 forward primers for TCR Vbeta segments and 13 reverse primers for TCR Jbeta segments. The CDR3 region of rearranged TCR beta genes was amplified from genomic DNA by a multiplex PCR assay. The Illumina HiSeq System was used to sequence the amplified TCR beta libraries as 87-base-pair reads. The source study handled its data this way. In a later analysis, around 80 million unique TCR beta chains were counted across the approximately 640 repertoires, and roughly 9.9 million of these chains were shared by at least two donors. Raw reads were error-corrected and collapsed into unique sequences with a nearest-neighbor algorithm that merged closely related sequences to remove PCR and sequencing errors. V, D and J gene segments were assigned by aligning CDR3 sequences to IMGT reference sequences. For a sequence to be retained, at least a six-nucleotide match to both a V gene segment and a J gene segment was required. Rearrangements were classified as productive when the CDR3 lacked stop codons and remained in frame with V and J, and all other rearrangements were classified as non-productive. CDR3 was defined according to IMGT convention as the region running from the second conserved V-encoded cysteine to the conserved J-encoded phenylalanine. The earlier analysis of some 540 of the donors excluded any sequence lacking an unambiguous match to a single V gene segment. An earlier analysis of fewer than 750 of the donors called V segments functional above 56.7% productive rearrangements and segregating when the between-donor standard deviation exceeded 5%. A statistical classification framework was developed to diagnose cytomegalovirus status using the catalog of TCR beta chain sequences. In a later analysis, TCR nucleotide sequences were compared against IMGT/GENE-DB human TR gene sequences so that V and J genes could be assigned. In a later analysis, CDR3 sequences and most-parsimonious VDJ recombination scenarios were assigned using the TCRdist pipeline. In a later analysis, each TCR beta chain was defined by its CDR3 amino acid sequence together with its V-gene family, and reads without a unique V-gene family were excluded. To address suspected cross-contamination and a sequencing artifact, a later analysis removed roughly 640 highly shared, low-generation-probability nucleotide sequences. In a later analysis, a clonal expansion index for each public chain was calculated from normalized within-repertoire ranks of inferred template counts. A later analysis computed generation probabilities with a VDJ recombination model fitted to out-of-frame rearrangements, and checked the results against IGoR. In a later analysis, hypergeometric tests were used to score TCR-TCR, TCR-HLA and TCR-CMV co-occurrence, with a repertoire-size bias correction applied to TCR pairs. To estimate false discovery rates, a later analysis permuted the HLA or CMV assignments 20 times. In a later analysis, co-occurring TCRs were grouped using DBSCAN, and TCRdist sequence similarity was added for clustering within HLA-allele-positive subsets. For co-occurrence clustering, repertoires with fewer than 30,000 or more than 120,000 public chains were excluded, along with four or five repertoires with anomalous nucleotide sharing. As stored in TCRdb, this immuneACCESS dataset retains in-frame rearrangements with V and J assigned. A fraction of the clones does not appear; measured against another copy, unresolved V genes explain less than half of the discrepancy, and the remainder lacks a known reason. V, J and clone size are those of that table, while D and trimming were read from the DNA. The sample data list about 110,000 clones, and over 55% of these were observed just once. The biggest ten clones account for 7.5% to 9% of the sample.

Note on this clone: Its specific antigen is unknown. No quality values exist for individual bases; no much larger clone is one base distant.

The rearrangement combines TRBV6-5 with TRBJ1-6, with TRBD1 as a weak D call on 6 bases. The receptor's source is a man aged 18 to 29 in good health and CMV-seropositive. The sequencing sample was made of PBMCs. For the CDR3, the sequence is CASSYRPGQGSSPLHF. The nucleotide sequence reads TGTGCCAGCAGTTACCGCCCGGGGCAGGGGAGTTCACCCCTCCACTTT.